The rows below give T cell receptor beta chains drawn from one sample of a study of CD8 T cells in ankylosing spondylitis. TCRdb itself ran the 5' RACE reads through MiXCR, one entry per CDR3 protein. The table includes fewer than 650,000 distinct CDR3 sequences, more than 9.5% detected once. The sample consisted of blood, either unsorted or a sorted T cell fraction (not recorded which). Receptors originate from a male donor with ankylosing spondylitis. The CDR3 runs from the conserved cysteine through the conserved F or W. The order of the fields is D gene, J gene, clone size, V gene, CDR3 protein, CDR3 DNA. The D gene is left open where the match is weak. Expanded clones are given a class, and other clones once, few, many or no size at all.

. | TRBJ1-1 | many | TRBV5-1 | CASSFGGMNTEAFF | TGTGCCAGCAGTTTCGGGGGAATGAACACTGAAGCTTTCTTT
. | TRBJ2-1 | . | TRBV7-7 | CASSEWGTSDNEQFF | TGTGCCAGCAGCGAGTGGGGGACATCGGACAATGAGCAGTTCTTC
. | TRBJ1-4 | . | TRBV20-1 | CSAREDSDEKLFF | TGCAGTGCTAGGGAGGACTCGGATGAAAAACTGTTTTTT
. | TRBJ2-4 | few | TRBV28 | CASSSPQLAKNIQYF | TGTGCCAGCAGTTCCCCACAGTTAGCCAAAAACATTCAGTACTTC
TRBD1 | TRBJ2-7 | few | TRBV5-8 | CASSLGGQGPSYEQYF | TGTGCCAGCAGCTTGGGAGGACAGGGGCCCTCCTACGAGCAGTACTTC
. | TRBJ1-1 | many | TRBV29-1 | CSASTSGDTEAFF | TGCAGCGCTTCGACATCGGGGGACACTGAAGCTTTCTTT
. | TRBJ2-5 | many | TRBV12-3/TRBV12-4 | CASSLDWIQMTVELLQETQYF | TGTGCCAGCAGTTTAGATTGGATACAGATGACTGTGGAGCTGCTCCAAGAGACCCAGTACTTC
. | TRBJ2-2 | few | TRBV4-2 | CASSQDGGVAGELFF | TGTGCCAGCAGCCAAGATGGGGGAGTCGCCGGGGAGCTGTTTTTT
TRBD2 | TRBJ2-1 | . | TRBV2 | CASSPGTSGSSEQFF | TGTGCCAGCAGTCCCGGGACTAGCGGGAGTAGCGAGCAGTTCTTC
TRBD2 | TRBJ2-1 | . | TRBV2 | CAAVGASGTYNEQFF | TGTGCCGCCGTAGGGGCTAGCGGGACTTACAATGAGCAGTTCTTC
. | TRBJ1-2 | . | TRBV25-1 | CASSAGAGYGYTF | TGTGCCAGCAGTGCTGGGGCAGGCTATGGCTACACCTTC
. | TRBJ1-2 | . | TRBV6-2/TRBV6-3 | CASSYRHGTNYGYTF | TGTGCCAGCAGTTATCGCCACGGGACAAACTATGGCTACACCTTC
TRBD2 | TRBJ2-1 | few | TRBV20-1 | CSARDASGWYNEQFF | TGCAGTGCACGGGACGCTAGCGGGTGGTACAATGAGCAGTTCTTC
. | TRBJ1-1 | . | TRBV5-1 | CASGRDGVNTEAFF | TGCGCCAGCGGCCGGGATGGGGTGAACACTGAAGCTTTCTTT
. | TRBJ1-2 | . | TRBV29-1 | CSVALMDYGYTF | TGCAGCGTTGCTCTCATGGACTATGGCTACACCTTC
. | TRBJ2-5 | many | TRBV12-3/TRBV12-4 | CASSPTGIRGETQYF | TGTGCCAGCAGCCCGACTGGGATCCGAGGGGAGACCCAGTACTTC
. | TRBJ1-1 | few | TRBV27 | CASSFGGGDTEAFF | TGTGCCAGCAGTTTTGGAGGGGGGGACACTGAAGCTTTCTTT
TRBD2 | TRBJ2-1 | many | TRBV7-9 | CASSFASGRAGEQFF | TGTGCCAGCAGCTTTGCTAGCGGGAGGGCGGGTGAGCAGTTCTTC
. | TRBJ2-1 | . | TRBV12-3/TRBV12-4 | CASTSQRGNSYNEQFF | TGTGCCAGCACCTCTCAAAGAGGCAACTCCTACAATGAGCAGTTCTTC